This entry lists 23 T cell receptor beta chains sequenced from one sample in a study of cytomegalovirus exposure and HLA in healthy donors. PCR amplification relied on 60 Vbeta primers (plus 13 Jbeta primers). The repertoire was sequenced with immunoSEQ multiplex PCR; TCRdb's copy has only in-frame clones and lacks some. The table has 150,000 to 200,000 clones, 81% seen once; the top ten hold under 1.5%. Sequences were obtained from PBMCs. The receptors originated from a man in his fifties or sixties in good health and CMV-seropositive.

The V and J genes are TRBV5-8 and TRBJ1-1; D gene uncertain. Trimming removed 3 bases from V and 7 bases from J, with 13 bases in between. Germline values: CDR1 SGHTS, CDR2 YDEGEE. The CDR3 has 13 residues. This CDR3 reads CASSYGRRDEAFF. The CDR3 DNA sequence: TGTGCCAGCAGCTATGGTCGCCGGGATGAAGCTTTCTTT.

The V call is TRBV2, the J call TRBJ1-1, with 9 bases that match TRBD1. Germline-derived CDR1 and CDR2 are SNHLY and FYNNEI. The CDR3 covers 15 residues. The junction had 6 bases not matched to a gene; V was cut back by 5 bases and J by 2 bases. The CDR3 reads CASSQQGAKNTEAFF. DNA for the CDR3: TGTGCCAGCAGTCAACAGGGGGCTAAAAACACTGAAGCTTTCTTT.

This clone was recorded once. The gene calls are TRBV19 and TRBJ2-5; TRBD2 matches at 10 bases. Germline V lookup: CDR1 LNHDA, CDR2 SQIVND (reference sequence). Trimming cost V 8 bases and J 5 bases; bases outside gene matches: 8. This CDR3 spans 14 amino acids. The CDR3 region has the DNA TGTGCCAGTGGTAACAGCGGGAGGGCTGAGACCCAGTACTTC. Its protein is CASGNSGRAETQYF.

DNA of the CDR3: TGTGCCAGCAGCTCCGACGGGGAGACCCAGTACTTC. This encodes CASSSDGETQYF. The chain carries TRBV11-2 and TRBJ2-5; no clear D. Per the germline V gene, CDR1 is SGHAT and CDR2 is FQNNGV. V was cut by 4 bases and J by 5 bases, with 8 bases left in between. The CDR3 spans 12 residues. Drawing the rest from reference TRBV11-2 and TRBJ2-5, the complete variable domain is EAGVAQSPRYKIIEKRQSVAFWCNPISGHATLYWYQQILGQGPKLLIQFQNNGVVDDSQLPKDRFSAERLKGVDSTLKIQPAKLEDSAVYLCASSSDGETQYFGPGTRLLVL.

DNA of the CDR3: TGCAGCGTTGGAGTGGATACGCAGTATTTT. Protein: CSVGVDTQYF. The chain uses TRBV29-1 and TRBJ2-3; D is uncertain. The V and J ends lost 4 bases and 6 bases respectively, with 5 bases between them. The CDR3 sequence is 10 residues long. Germline CDR1 is SQVTM and CDR2 is ANQGSEA.

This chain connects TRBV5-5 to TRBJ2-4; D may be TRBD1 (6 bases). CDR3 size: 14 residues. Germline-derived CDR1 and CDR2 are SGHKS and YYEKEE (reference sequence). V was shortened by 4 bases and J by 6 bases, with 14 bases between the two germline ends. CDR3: CASSLRQALNIQYF. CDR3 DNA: TGTGCCAGCAGCCTGAGACAGGCCTTAAACATTCAGTACTTC.

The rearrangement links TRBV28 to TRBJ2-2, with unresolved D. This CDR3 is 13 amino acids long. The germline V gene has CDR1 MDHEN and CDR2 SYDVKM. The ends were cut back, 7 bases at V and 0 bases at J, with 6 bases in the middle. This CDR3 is CASKLPNTGELFF. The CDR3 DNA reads TGTGCCAGCAAGCTACCGAACACCGGGGAGCTGTTTTTT.

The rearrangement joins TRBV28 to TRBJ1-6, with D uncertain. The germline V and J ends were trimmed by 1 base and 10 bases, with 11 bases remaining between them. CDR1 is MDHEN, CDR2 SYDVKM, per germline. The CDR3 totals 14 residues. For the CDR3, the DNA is TGTGCCAGCAGTTTATTGGCAGAACACTCACCCCTCCACTTT. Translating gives CASSLLAEHSPLHF.

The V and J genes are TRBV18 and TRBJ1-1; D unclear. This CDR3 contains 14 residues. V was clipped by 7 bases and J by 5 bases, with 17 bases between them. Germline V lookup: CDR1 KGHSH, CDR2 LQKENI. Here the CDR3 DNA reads TGTGCCAGCTTTCCGGGGAGGCCCCGGACTGAAGCTTTCTTT. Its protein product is CASFPGRPRTEAFF.

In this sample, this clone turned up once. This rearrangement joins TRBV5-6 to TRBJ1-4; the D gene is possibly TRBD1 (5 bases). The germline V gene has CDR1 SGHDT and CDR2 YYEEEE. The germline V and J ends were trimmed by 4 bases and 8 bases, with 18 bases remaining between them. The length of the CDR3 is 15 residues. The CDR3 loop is CASSAGGPLGEKLFF. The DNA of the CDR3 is TGTGCCAGCAGCGCCGGGGGTCCCCTGGGGGAAAAACTGTTTTTT.

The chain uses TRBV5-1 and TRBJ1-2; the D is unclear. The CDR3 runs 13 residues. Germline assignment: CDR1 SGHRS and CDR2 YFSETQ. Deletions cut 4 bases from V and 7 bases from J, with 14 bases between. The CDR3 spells CASSPAVVAGYTF. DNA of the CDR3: TGCGCCAGCAGCCCGGCGGTGGTGGCTGGCTACACCTTC.

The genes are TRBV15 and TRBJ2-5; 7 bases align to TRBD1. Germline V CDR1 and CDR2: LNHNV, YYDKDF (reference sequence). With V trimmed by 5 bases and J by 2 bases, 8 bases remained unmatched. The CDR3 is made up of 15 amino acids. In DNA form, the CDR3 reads TGTGCCACCAGCCCTCGGGGACAGCCACAAGAGACCCAGTACTTC. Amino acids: CATSPRGQPQETQYF.

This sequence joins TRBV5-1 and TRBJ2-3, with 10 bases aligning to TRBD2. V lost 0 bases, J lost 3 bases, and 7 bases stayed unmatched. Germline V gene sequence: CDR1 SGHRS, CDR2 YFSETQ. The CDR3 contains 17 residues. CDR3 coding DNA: TGCGCCAGCAGCTTGGACCCTAGCGGGAGTGGGACAGATACGCAGTATTTT. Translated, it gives CASSLDPSGSGTDTQYF.

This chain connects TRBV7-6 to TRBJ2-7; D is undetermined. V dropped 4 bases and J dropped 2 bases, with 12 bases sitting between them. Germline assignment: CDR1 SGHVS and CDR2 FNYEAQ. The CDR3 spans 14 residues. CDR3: CASSYTLSPYEQYF. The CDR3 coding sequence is TGTGCCAGCAGCTACACCCTTAGCCCCTACGAGCAGTACTTC.

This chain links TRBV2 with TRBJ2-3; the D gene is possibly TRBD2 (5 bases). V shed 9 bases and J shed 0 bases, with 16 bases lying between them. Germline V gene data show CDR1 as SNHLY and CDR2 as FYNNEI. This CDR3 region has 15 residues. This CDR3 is CASSSAATSTDTQYF. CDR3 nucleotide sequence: TGTGCCAGTTCCTCAGCGGCCACTAGCACAGATACGCAGTATTTT.

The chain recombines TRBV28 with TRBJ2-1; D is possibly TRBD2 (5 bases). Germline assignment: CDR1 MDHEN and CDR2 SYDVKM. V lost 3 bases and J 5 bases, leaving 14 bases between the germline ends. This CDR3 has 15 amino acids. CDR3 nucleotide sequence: TGTGCCAGCAGTTTCGTCGGCGGGTCTCACAATGAGCAGTTCTTC. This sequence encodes CASSFVGGSHNEQFF.

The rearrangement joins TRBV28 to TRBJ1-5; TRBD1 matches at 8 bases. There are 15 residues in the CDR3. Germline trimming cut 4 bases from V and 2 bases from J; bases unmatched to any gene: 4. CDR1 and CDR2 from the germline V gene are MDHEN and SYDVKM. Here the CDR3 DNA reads TGTGCCAGCAGTTACAGGGGGGTCGGCAATCAGCCCCAGCATTTT. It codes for CASSYRGVGNQPQHF.

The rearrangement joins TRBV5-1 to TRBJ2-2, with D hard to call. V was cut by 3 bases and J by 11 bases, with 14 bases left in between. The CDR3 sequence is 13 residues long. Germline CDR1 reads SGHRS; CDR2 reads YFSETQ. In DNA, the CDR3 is TGCGCCAGCAGCTACAACACCCTCCGAGAGCTGTTTTTT. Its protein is CASSYNTLRELFF.

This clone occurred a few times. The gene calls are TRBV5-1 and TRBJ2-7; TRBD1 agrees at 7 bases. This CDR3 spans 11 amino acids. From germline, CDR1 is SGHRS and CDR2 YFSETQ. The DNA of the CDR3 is TGCGAACAGGGGCCTTTCTACGAGCAGTACTTC. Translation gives CEQGPFYEQYF.

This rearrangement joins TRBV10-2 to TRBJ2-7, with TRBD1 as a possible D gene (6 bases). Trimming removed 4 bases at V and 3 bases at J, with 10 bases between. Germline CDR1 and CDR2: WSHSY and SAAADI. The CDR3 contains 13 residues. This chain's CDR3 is CASSAGRGYEQYF. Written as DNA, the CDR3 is TGCGCCAGCAGTGCCGGCAGGGGCTACGAGCAGTACTTC.

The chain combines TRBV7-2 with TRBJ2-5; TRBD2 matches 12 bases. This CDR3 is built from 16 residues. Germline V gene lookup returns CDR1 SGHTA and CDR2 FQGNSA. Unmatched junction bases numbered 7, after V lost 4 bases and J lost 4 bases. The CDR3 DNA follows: TGTGCCAGCAGCTCAACGACTAGCGGGAGACTAGAGACCCAGTACTTC. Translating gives CASSSTTSGRLETQYF. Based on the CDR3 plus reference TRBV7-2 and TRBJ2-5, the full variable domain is GAGVSQSPSNKVTEKGKDVELRCDPISGHTALYWYRQSLGQGLEFLIYFQGNSAPDKSGLPSDRFSAERTGGSVSTLTIQRTQQEDSAVYLCASSSTTSGRLETQYFGPGTRLLVL.

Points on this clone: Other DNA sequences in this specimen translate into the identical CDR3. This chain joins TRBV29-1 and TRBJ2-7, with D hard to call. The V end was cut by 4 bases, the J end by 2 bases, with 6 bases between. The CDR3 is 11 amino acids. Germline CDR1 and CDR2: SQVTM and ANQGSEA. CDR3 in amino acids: CSVGQAYEQYF. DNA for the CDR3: TGCAGCGTTGGGCAAGCCTACGAGCAGTACTTC.

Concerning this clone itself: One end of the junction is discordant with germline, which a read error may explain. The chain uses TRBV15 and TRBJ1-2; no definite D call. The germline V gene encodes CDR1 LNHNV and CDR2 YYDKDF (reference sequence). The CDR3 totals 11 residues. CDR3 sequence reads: CATSREPGLWF. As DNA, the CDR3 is TGTGCCACCAGCAGAGAGCCAGGCCTCTGGTTC.